Below are 13 T cell receptor beta chains sequenced from a single sample in a study of blood T cell repertoires in COVID-19. Sequencing used immunoSEQ multiplex PCR; TCRdb keeps in-frame clones, though not all of them. The sample lists tens of thousands of clones, approximately 90% seen once, with around 2.3% in the top ten. Material: peripheral blood. The source is a human donor with active COVID-19. The donor label of this sample is uncertain.

The CDR3 DNA is TGTGCCAGCACCCTAGCGGGGGGAGGGGCCGGGGAGCTGTTTTTT. Amino acids: CASTLAGGGAGELFF. The chain is built from TRBV2 and TRBJ2-2; TRBD2 aligns across 11 bases. V lost 7 bases and J lost 6; bases outside the gene matches: 7. Germline CDR1 SNHLY, CDR2 FYNNEI. The CDR3 is 15 amino acids. The full variable domain, its missing parts supplied by reference TRBV2 and TRBJ2-2, is EPEVTQTPSHQVTQMGQEVILRCVPISNHLYFYWYRQILGQKVEFLVSFYNNEISEKSEIFDDQFSVERPDGSNFTLKIRSTKLEDSAMYFCASTLAGGGAGELFFGEGSRLTVL.

The chain is built from TRBV6-5 and TRBJ2-7; 11 bases are shared with TRBD1. The CDR3 runs to 15 residues. J gave up 1 base and V 6 bases, and 5 bases lay outside the gene matches. CDR1 and CDR2 (germline): MNHEY, SVGAGI. In DNA form, the CDR3 reads TGTGCCAGCAGGACCGGACAGGGGGCGTCCTACGAGCAGTACTTC. Protein product: CASRTGQGASYEQYF.

The chain employs TRBV14 and TRBJ1-5; no reliable D call. CDR3 length equals 18 residues. Between the trimmed V and J ends, which lost 1 base and 3 bases, there was a span of 19 bases. Per germline, CDR1 SGHDN and CDR2 FVKESK. CDR3 in amino acids: CASSQVFSFWEPNQPQHF. The CDR3 region has the DNA TGTGCCAGCAGCCAAGTGTTTTCGTTCTGGGAGCCCAATCAGCCCCAGCATTTT.

Only one count was recorded for this clone. The genes are TRBV10-3 and TRBJ1-3, with 10 bases lining up with TRBD1. Germline lookup yields CDR1 ENHRY and CDR2 SYGVKD. The CDR3 length is 15 residues. V shed 6 bases and J 4 bases; nucleotides not matched to a gene: 6. CDR3 region: CAISRDRGRGNTIYF. Here the CDR3 DNA reads TGTGCCATCAGCCGGGACAGGGGCAGGGGAAACACCATATATTTT.

The rearrangement uses TRBV5-1 and TRBJ1-2; no clear D. In germline, CDR1 is SGHRS, CDR2 YFSETQ. The germline V and J ends were trimmed by 0 bases and 4 bases, with 7 bases remaining between them. This CDR3 has 13 residues. The CDR3 DNA is TGCGCCAGCAGCTTGGGAACAGCCTATGGCTACACCTTC. It is translated as CASSLGTAYGYTF.

V usage is TRBV6-5 and J usage is TRBJ2-7; 8 bases fit TRBD1. The CDR3 extends over 12 amino acids. Per the germline V gene, CDR1 is MNHEY and CDR2 is SVGAGI. The junction had 4 bases not matched to a gene; V was cut back by 6 bases and J by 6 bases. DNA of the CDR3: TGTGCCAGCAGCGACAGGGGCTCCGAGCAGTACTTC. Its protein product is CASSDRGSEQYF.

The chain recombines TRBV3-1 (or the pseudogene TRBV3-2) with TRBJ1-2, with 9 bases identical to TRBD1. The CDR3 is made up of 15 amino acids. V trimming: 1 base; J trimming: 4 bases; junction bases outside the gene matches: 4. The germline V gene has CDR1 LGHDT and CDR2 YNNKEL (reference sequence). DNA of the CDR3: TGTGCCAGCAGCCAAGGGACAGGGGAATCCTATGGCTACACCTTC. Its translation is CASSQGTGESYGYTF.

The chain joins TRBV6-6 to TRBJ2-3; D perhaps matches TRBD1 (6 bases). The CDR3 sequence is 13 residues long. Per the germline V gene, CDR1 is MNHNY and CDR2 is SVGAGI (reference sequence). The V and J ends lost 5 bases and 6 bases respectively, with 12 bases between them. Here the CDR3 reads CASSGTGLDTQYF. DNA of the CDR3: TGTGCCAGCAGTGGAACAGGGTTGGATACGCAGTATTTT.

This sequence joins TRBV28 and TRBJ1-2, with D tentatively TRBD1 (6 bases). CDR3 length: 15 amino acids. Germline CDR1 and CDR2: MDHEN and SYDVKM. V lost 2 bases to trimming and J lost 4 bases, with 14 bases between them. The chain's CDR3 is CASSLVRTASYGYTF. The CDR3, as DNA: TGTGCCAGCAGTTTAGTAAGGACAGCTTCCTATGGCTACACCTTC.

This clone appeared a single time. The chain combines TRBV7-3 with TRBJ2-1; TRBD1 agrees at 8 bases. The CDR3 loop spans 13 amino acids. CDR1 and CDR2 (germline): SGHTA, FQGTGA. V dropped 3 bases and J dropped 13; count of bases not matched to a gene: 8. CDR3 in amino acids: CASSFEVQGGQFF. CDR3 nucleotide sequence: TGTGCCAGCAGCTTTGAAGTACAGGGGGGCCAGTTCTTC.

The chain employs TRBV5-4 and TRBJ1-1, with D perhaps TRBD1 (5 bases). Trimming removed 4 bases at V and 0 bases at J, with 19 bases between. Germline V gene lookup returns CDR1 SGHNT and CDR2 YYREEE (reference sequence). CDR3 length: 17 amino acids. CDR3 in DNA: TGTGCCAGCAGCGGCGGGGCAGGGAACGATGTGAACACTGAAGCTTTCTTT. Its protein is CASSGGAGNDVNTEAFF.

The chain has TRBV6-5 and TRBJ2-3, with D maybe TRBD1 (6 bases). Per germline, CDR1 MNHEY and CDR2 SVGAGI. The CDR3 is 13 amino acids. The V end was cut by 6 bases, the J end by 3 bases, with 10 bases between. For the CDR3, the DNA is TGTGCCAGCAGATACAGGGAGACAGATACGCAGTATTTT. Translating it yields CASRYRETDTQYF.

The chain is built from TRBV4-1 and TRBJ1-2, with D hard to call. V was pared by 4 bases and J by 4 bases, with 16 bases between. Germline assignment: CDR1 MGHRA and CDR2 YSYEKL. The CDR3 is made up of 15 amino acids. The CDR3 is CASSPTRTAFYGYTF. The DNA of the CDR3 is TGCGCCAGCAGCCCTACTAGGACGGCATTCTATGGCTACACCTTC.